The 21 T cell receptor beta chains presented below share a single source sample, sequenced in a study of T cells in Graves' hyperthyroidism and ophthalmopathy. Amplified TCR beta CDR3 regions came from RNA transcripts. The HTBI primer set drove a first-round RT-PCR of the TCR CDR3. MiXCR, applied by TCRdb to the multiplex PCR reads, yields one record per CDR3 protein. Of over 450,000 distinct CDR3 sequences in the sample, roughly 15% were seen once. The sequencing input was blood. The receptors were gathered from a woman younger than 30 with Graves' ophthalmopathy.

This clonotype appeared many times. The chain joins TRBV2 to TRBJ1-5, with 8 bases aligning to TRBD1. The junction had 4 bases not matched to a gene; V was cut back by 6 bases and J by 3 bases. CDR3 size: 14 residues. Germline lookup yields CDR1 SNHLY and CDR2 FYNNEI. The DNA for the CDR3 is TGTGCCAGCAGACGGACAGGGCCCAATCAGCCCCAGCATTTT. Its protein is CASRRTGPNQPQHF.

To note about this clonotype: A much larger clone lies one base from this, so it may be a read error. The chain recombines TRBV27 with TRBJ2-7, with D perhaps being TRBD1 or TRBD2 (5 bases each). Germline values: CDR1 MNHEY, CDR2 SMNVEV (reference sequence). The CDR3 sequence is 15 residues long. The CDR3 nucleotides are TGTGCCAGCAGCTTCGGGACCCCCCCTGGGTACGAGCGGTACTTC. Translating gives CASSFGTPPGYERYF.

The chain carries TRBV19 and TRBJ1-1, with 8 bases that match TRBD1. Per the germline V gene, CDR1 is LNHDA and CDR2 is SQIVND (reference sequence). The CDR3 contains 15 residues. J was trimmed by 1 base and V by 4 bases; bases with no gene match: 5. DNA for the CDR3: TGTGCCAGTAGTAACCCGGACAGGGCGAACACTGAAGCTTTCTTT. As protein: CASSNPDRANTEAFF.

This clonotype was found many times. The rearrangement links TRBV18 to TRBJ1-2; possibly TRBD1 for D (5 bases). V gave up 1 base and J gave up 8 bases, with 17 bases separating them. Germline V gene data show CDR1 as KGHSH and CDR2 as LQKENI. This CDR3 region has 15 residues. CDR3 sequence (DNA): TGTGCCAGCTCACCACGGGACCGCCTGGTCGGGGGCTACACCTTC. Its protein is CASSPRDRLVGGYTF. Full variable domain (outside the CDR3, taken from reference TRBV18 and TRBJ1-2): NAGVMQNPRHLVRRRGQEARLRCSPMKGHSHVYWYRQLPEEGLKFMVYLQKENIIDESGMPKERFSAEFPKEGPSILRIQQVVRGDSAAYFCASSPRDRLVGGYTFGSGTRLTVV.

This rearrangement joins TRBV2 to TRBJ1-2, with D hard to call. This CDR3 contains 13 residues. Germline V gene data show CDR1 as SNHLY and CDR2 as FYNNEI. Trimming removed 5 bases at V and 6 bases at J, with 13 bases between. CDR3 DNA: TGTGCCAGCAGTAGCCGGGAAATAAATGGCTACACCTTC. Translated: CASSSREINGYTF.

In its sample, this clonotype was seen many times. The chain joins TRBV6-1 to TRBJ2-3; weak D call: TRBD2 (5 bases). V lost 7 bases and J 4 bases, leaving 9 bases between the germline ends. The CDR3 has 12 residues. CDR1 is MNHNS and CDR2 is SASEGT in the germline V gene. This CDR3 is CASTRDADTQYF. CDR3 DNA: TGTGCCAGCACCCGGGATGCAGATACGCAGTATTTT.

The table lists this clonotype with many counts. The chain couples TRBV28 to TRBJ1-2; tentatively, D is TRBD1 (5 bases). V dropped 6 bases and J dropped 8 bases, with 13 bases sitting between them. Germline V lookup: CDR1 MDHEN, CDR2 SYDVKM. This CDR3 is built from 12 residues. CDR3 sequence reads: CASRGQHVGYTF. In DNA, the CDR3 is TGTGCCAGCAGAGGACAACACGTGGGCTACACCTTC.

This clonotype was observed a few times. The chain has TRBV30 and TRBJ1-5, with D possibly being TRBD1 (5 bases). CDR1 and CDR2 from the germline V gene are GTSNPN and SVGIG (reference sequence). This CDR3 contains 16 residues. Trimming left V 0 bases short and J 4 bases short, with 16 bases between. This chain's CDR3 is CAWSVSPDTKNQPQHF. CDR3 DNA: TGTGCCTGGAGTGTTTCCCCGGACACTAAGAATCAGCCCCAGCATTTT. Combining the CDR3 with reference TRBV30 and TRBJ1-5 gives the whole variable domain SQTIHQWPATLVQPVGSPLSLECTVEGTSNPNLYWYRQAAGRGLQLLFYSVGIGQISSEVPQNLSASRPQDRQFILSSKKLLLSDSGFYLCAWSVSPDTKNQPQHFGDGTRLSIL.

This clonotype occurred many times. This rearrangement joins TRBV5-6 to TRBJ1-5, with a weak D call TRBD1 (5 bases). V lost 0 bases and J lost 6, with 16 bases in between. In germline, CDR1 is SGHDT, CDR2 YYEEEE. The CDR3 contains 16 residues. As DNA, the CDR3 is TGTGCCAGCAGCTTGGACGGCAGGGAGGTGGGTCAGCCCCAGCATTTT. Amino acids: CASSLDGREVGQPQHF.

This chain connects TRBV7-2 to TRBJ2-7; D gene ambiguous. Trimming took off 6 bases at V and 0 bases at J, with 15 bases between the two ends. Per germline, CDR1 SGHTA and CDR2 FQGNSA. This CDR3 is built from 15 residues. CDR3 sequence reads: CASRSGRESSYEQYF. The CDR3 DNA follows: TGTGCCAGCAGGTCGGGCCGCGAGAGCTCCTACGAGCAGTACTTC. The variable domain in full, completed from reference TRBV7-2 and TRBJ2-7, reads GAGVSQSPSNKVTEKGKDVELRCDPISGHTALYWYRQSLGQGLEFLIYFQGNSAPDKSGLPSDRFSAERTGGSVSTLTIQRTQQEDSAVYLCASRSGRESSYEQYFGPGTRLTVT.

This clonotype was counted a few times. The rearrangement uses TRBV5-1 and TRBJ2-2; D might be TRBD2 (5 bases). V was cut by 0 bases and J by 3 bases, with 12 bases left in between. Per germline, CDR1 SGHRS and CDR2 YFSETQ. The CDR3 sequence is 16 residues long. The CDR3 sequence: CASSLALRRDTGELFF. The CDR3 coding sequence is TGCGCCAGCAGCTTGGCCCTGAGGCGGGACACCGGGGAGCTGTTTTTT. The full variable domain, completed using reference TRBV5-1 and TRBJ2-2, is KAGVTQTPRYLIKTRGQQVTLSCSPISGHRSVSWYQQTPGQGLQFLFEYFSETQRNKGNFPGRFSGRQFSNSRSEMNVSTLELGDSALYLCASSLALRRDTGELFFGEGSRLTVL.

This clonotype has a count of ten or more. The chain is built from TRBV5-6 and TRBJ2-3, with a possible D match to TRBD2 (5 bases). This CDR3 is built from 16 residues. V gave up 0 bases and J gave up 0 bases, with 11 bases separating them. Germline V CDR1 and CDR2: SGHDT, YYEEEE. The CDR3: CASSLEADPSTDTQYF. CDR3 nucleotide sequence: TGTGCCAGCAGCTTGGAAGCGGACCCTAGCACAGATACGCAGTATTTT.

This clonotype turned up a few times. The chain has TRBV27 and TRBJ2-2; 7 positions agree with TRBD1. The CDR3 sequence is 15 residues long. Germline V gene data show CDR1 as MNHEY and CDR2 as SMNVEV (reference sequence). Trimming at V came to 6 bases and at J to 3 bases, leaving 7 bases not matched to a gene. The CDR3 bases are TGTGCCAGCAGCCCTAAGGGGGCGGACACCGGGGAGCTGTTTTTT. It is translated as CASSPKGADTGELFF.

This clonotype was found a few times. The rearrangement joins TRBV30 to TRBJ2-7, with 7 bases fitting TRBD1. The V segment lost 3 bases and the J segment 7 bases; nucleotides outside the gene matches: 6. The CDR3 totals 12 residues. Germline CDR1 GTSNPN, CDR2 SVGIG (reference sequence). This CDR3 reads CAWRKDRREQYF. The CDR3 nucleotides read TGTGCCTGGAGGAAGGACAGGAGGGAGCAGTACTTC. Complete variable domain (other parts from reference TRBV30 and TRBJ2-7): SQTIHQWPATLVQPVGSPLSLECTVEGTSNPNLYWYRQAAGRGLQLLFYSVGIGQISSEVPQNLSASRPQDRQFILSSKKLLLSDSGFYLCAWRKDRREQYFGPGTRLTVT.

Ten or more counts support this clonotype. This chain uses TRBV7-9 with TRBJ2-2; D may be TRBD1 (6 bases). The V gene's germline CDR1 is SEHNR and CDR2 FQNEAQ (reference sequence). The germline V and J ends were trimmed by 1 base and 0 bases, with 9 bases remaining between them. This CDR3 is built from 16 residues. CDR3 protein: CASSLGGTTNTGELFF. DNA for the CDR3: TGTGCCAGCAGCTTAGGGGGGACAACGAACACCGGGGAGCTGTTTTTT.

This clonotype has a count of ten or more. The rearrangement joins TRBV20-1 to TRBJ2-3, with 13 nucleotides matching TRBD2. From germline, CDR1 is DFQATT and CDR2 SNEGSKA (reference sequence). The CDR3 consists of 17 residues. With 4 bases clipped from V and 0 bases from J, the junction kept 7 bases outside the gene matches. The DNA of the CDR3 is TGCAGTGCTAACCGACTAGCGGGGGGACCTAGCACAGATACGCAGTATTTT. Its translation is CSANRLAGGPSTDTQYF.

This clonotype showed up many times. The genes are TRBV6-5 and TRBJ2-3, with a tentative D call TRBD1 (6 bases). V lost 2 bases, J lost 3 bases, and 12 bases lay in between. The CDR3 runs to 15 residues. The germline gives CDR1 MNHEY, CDR2 SVGAGI. The CDR3 region is CASSYGGRGTDTQYF. The CDR3 nucleotides read TGTGCCAGCAGTTACGGGGGTAGGGGGACAGATACGCAGTATTTT.

In this sample, this clonotype turned up many times. The rearrangement uses TRBV12-3 or TRBV12-4 and TRBJ1-1; no clear D. With 6 bases removed from V and 5 bases from J, the gap between germline ends came to 13 bases. This CDR3 has 13 residues. CDR3 sequence: CASRISGRTEAFF. The CDR3 DNA reads as TGTGCCAGCAGAATAAGTGGGAGGACTGAAGCTTTCTTT.

In this sample, this clonotype turned up a few times. The rearrangement links TRBV6-2 or TRBV6-3 to TRBJ2-3; 7 bases agree with TRBD2. The V gene's germline CDR1 is MNHEY and CDR2 SVGEGT. The CDR3 is 12 amino acids. After removal of 8 bases from V and 10 bases from J, the junction contained 9 bases not matched to a gene. This CDR3 reads CASGGGVQAQYF. The CDR3 bases are TGTGCCAGCGGGGGGGGGGTACAAGCGCAGTATTTT.

The rearrangement links TRBV7-3 to TRBJ2-3; TRBD2 matches 7 bases. The CDR3 has 16 amino acids. The ends lost 2 bases at V and 2 bases at J; junction bases unmatched: 7. CDR1 and CDR2 (germline): SGHTA, FQGTGA. This CDR3 reads CASSLYETSPTDTQYF. The CDR3 coding sequence is TGTGCCAGCAGCTTATATGAGACTAGCCCCACAGATACGCAGTATTTT.

For this clonotype: The CDR3 ends on some other residue instead of the conserved phenylalanine or tryptophan, so this is likely a read error. The V call is TRBV7-2, the J call TRBJ1-1, with unresolved D. There are 14 residues in the CDR3. Per germline, CDR1 SGHTA and CDR2 FQGNSA. With 1 base removed from V and 1 base from J, the gap between germline ends came to 7 bases. The CDR3 loop is CASSLGTRNTEAFL. As DNA, the CDR3 is TGTGCCAGCAGCTTAGGGACGCGGAACACTGAAGCTTTCCTT.